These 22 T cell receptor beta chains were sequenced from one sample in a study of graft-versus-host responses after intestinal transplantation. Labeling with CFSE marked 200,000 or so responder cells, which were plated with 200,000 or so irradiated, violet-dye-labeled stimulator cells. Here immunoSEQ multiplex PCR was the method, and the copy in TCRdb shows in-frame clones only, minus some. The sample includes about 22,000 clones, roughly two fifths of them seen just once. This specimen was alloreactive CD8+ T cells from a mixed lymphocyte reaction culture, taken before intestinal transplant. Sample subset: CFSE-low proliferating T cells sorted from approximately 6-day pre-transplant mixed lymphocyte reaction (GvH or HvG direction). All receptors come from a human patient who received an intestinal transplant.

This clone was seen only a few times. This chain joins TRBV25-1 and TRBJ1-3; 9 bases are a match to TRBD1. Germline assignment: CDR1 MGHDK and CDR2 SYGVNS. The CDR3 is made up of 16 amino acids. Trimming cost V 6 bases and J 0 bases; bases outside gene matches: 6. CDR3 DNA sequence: TGTGCCAGCAGGGGGGGGACAGGGAGCTCTGGAAACACCATATATTTT. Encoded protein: CASRGGTGSSGNTIYF. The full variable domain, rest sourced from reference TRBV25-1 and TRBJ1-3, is EADIYQTPRYLVIGTGKKITLECSQTMGHDKMYWYQQDPGMELHLIHYSYGVNSTEKGDLSSESTVSRIRTEHFPLTLESARPSHTSQYLCASRGGTGSSGNTIYFGEGSWLTVV.

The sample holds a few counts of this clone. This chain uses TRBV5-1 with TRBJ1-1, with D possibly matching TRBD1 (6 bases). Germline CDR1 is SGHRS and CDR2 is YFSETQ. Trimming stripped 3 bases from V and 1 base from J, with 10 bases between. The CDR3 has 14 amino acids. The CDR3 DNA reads TGCGCCAGCAGCTCGGACAGTTGGAACACTGAAGCTTTCTTT. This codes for CASSSDSWNTEAFF.

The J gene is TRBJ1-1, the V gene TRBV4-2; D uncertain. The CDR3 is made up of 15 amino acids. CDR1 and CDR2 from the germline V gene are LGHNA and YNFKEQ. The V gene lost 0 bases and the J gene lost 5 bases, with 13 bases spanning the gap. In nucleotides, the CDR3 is TGTGCCAGCAGCCAAGATTATCTCTGGAAGACTGAAGCTTTCTTT. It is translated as CASSQDYLWKTEAFF.

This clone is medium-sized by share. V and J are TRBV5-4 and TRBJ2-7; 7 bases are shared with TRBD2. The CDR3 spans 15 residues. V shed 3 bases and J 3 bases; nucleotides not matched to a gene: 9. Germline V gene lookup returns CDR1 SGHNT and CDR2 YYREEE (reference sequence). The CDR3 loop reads CASSSLGGSRYEQYF. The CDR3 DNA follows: TGTGCCAGCAGCTCCCTCGGCGGGAGCCGCTACGAGCAGTACTTC.

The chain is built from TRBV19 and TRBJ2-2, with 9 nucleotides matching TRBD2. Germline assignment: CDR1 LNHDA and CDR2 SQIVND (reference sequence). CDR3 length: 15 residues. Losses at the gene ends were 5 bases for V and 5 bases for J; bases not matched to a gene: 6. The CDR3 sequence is CASSHGGLATGELFF. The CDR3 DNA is TGTGCCAGTAGTCATGGGGGACTAGCTACCGGGGAGCTGTTTTTT.

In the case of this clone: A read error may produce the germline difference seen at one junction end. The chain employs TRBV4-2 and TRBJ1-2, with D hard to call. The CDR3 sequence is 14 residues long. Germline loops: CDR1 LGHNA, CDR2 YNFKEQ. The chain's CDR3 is CASRQGSFDYGYTF. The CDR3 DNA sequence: TGTGCCAGCAGGCAAGGGAGCTTCGACTATGGCTACACCTTC.

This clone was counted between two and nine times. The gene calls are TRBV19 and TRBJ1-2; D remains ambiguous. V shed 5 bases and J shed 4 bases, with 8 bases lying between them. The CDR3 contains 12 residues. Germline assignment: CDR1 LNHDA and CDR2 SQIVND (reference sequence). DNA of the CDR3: TGTGCCAGTAGTCCCAATACCTATGGCTACACCTTC. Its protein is CASSPNTYGYTF. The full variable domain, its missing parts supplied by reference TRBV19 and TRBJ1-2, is DGGITQSPKYLFRKEGQNVTLSCEQNLNHDAMYWYRQDPGQGLRLIYYSQIVNDFQKGDIAEGYSVSREKKESFPLTVTSAQKNPTAFYLCASSPNTYGYTFGSGTRLTVV.

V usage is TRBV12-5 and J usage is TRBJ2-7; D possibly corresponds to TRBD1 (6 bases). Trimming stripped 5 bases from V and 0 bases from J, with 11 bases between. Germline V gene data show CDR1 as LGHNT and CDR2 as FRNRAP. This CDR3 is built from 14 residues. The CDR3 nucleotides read TGTGCTAGTGGTGCGTGGACAGACTCCTACGAGCAGTACTTC. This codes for CASGAWTDSYEQYF.

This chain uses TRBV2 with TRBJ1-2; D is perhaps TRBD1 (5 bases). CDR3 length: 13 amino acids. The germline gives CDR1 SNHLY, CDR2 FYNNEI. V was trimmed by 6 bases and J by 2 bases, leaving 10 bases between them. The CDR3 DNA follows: TGTGCCAGCAGCCCTCAGGGAAACTATGGCTACACCTTC. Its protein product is CASSPQGNYGYTF.

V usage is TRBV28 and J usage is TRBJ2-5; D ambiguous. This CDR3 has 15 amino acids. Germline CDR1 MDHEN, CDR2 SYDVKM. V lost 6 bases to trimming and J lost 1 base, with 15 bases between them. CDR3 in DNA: TGTGCCAGCAGCTTTTCACTTAGGGCCCAAGAGACCCAGTACTTC. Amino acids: CASSFSLRAQETQYF.

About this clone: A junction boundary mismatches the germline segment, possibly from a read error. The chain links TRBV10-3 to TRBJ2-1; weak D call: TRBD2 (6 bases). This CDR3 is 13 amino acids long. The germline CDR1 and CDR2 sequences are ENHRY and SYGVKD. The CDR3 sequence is CAISGLGSGTGVF. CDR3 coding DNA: TGTGCCATCAGTGGTCTGGGTTCAGGGACGGGAGTCTTC.

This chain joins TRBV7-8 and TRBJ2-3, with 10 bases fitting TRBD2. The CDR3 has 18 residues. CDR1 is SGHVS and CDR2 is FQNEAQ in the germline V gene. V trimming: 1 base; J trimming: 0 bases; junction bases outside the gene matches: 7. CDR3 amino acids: CASSLGATSGRSTDTQYF. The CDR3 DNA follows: TGTGCCAGCAGCTTAGGGGCGACTAGCGGGCGTAGCACAGATACGCAGTATTTT.

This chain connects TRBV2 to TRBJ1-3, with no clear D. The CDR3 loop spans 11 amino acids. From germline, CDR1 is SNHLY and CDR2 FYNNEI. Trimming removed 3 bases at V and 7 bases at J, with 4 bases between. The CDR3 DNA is TGTGCCAGCAGTGAGAAGAACACCATATATTTT. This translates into CASSEKNTIYF.

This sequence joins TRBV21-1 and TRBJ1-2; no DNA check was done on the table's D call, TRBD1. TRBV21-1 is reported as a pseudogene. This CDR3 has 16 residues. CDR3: CASSEQGKQGAFGYTF. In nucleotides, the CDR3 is TGTGCCAGCAGCGAACAGGGTAAGCAGGGGGCCTTTGGCTACACCTTC.

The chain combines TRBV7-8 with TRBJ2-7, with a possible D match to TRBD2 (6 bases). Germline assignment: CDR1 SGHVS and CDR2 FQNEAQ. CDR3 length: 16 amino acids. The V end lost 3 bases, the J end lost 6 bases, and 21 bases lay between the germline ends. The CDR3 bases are TGTGCCAGCAGCTTCCTCGGGGTAGCGGTAGTGCGCGAGCAGTACTTC. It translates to CASSFLGVAVVREQYF.

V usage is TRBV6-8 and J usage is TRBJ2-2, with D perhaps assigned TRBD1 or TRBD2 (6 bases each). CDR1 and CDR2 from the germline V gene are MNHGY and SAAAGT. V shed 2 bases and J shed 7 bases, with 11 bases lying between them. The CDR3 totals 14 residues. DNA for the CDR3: TGTGCCAGCAGTTACCGGGGGCGCGGCGGGGAGCTGTTTTTT. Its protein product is CASSYRGRGGELFF.

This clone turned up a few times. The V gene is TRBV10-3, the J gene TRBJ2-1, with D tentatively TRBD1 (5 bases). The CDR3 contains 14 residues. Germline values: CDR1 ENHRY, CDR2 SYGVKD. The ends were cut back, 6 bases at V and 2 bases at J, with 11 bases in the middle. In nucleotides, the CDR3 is TGTGCCATCAGGGGGCCAGCGCCCTACAATGAGCAGTTCTTC. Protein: CAIRGPAPYNEQFF.

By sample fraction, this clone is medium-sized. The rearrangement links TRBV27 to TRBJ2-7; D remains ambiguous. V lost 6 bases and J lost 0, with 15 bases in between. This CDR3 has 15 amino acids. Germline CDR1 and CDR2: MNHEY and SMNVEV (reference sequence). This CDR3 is CASRVLSSGSYEQYF. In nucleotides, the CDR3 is TGTGCCAGCAGAGTACTCAGTTCAGGCTCCTACGAGCAGTACTTC.

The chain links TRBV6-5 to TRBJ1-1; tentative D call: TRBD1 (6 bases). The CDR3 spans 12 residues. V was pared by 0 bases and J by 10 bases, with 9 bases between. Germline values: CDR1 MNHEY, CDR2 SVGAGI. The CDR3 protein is CASSYSQGRAFF. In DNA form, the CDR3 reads TGTGCCAGCAGTTACTCTCAGGGGCGAGCTTTCTTT.

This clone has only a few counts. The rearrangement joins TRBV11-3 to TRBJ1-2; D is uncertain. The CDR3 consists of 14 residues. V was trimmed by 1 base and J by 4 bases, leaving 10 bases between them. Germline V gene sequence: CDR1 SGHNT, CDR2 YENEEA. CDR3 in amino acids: CASSLGYGVYGYTF. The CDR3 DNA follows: TGTGCCAGCAGCTTAGGGTACGGAGTCTATGGCTACACCTTC.

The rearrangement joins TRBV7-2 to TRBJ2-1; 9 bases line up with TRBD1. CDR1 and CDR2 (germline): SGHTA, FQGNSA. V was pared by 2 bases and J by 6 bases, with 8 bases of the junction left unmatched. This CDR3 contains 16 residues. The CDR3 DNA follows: TGTGCCAGCAGCTTACCCGGACAGGGGTTGTCCAATGAGCAGTTCTTC. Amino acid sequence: CASSLPGQGLSNEQFF.

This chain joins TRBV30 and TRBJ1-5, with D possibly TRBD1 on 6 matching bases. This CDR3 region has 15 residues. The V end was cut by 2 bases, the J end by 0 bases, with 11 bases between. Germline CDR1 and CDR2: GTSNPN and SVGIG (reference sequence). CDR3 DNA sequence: TGTGCCTGGAGTCCGGGACAATCTAGCAATCAGCCCCAGCATTTT. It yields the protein CAWSPGQSSNQPQHF. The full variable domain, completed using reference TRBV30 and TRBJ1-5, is SQTIHQWPATLVQPVGSPLSLECTVEGTSNPNLYWYRQAAGRGLQLLFYSVGIGQISSEVPQNLSASRPQDRQFILSSKKLLLSDSGFYLCAWSPGQSSNQPQHFGDGTRLSIL.